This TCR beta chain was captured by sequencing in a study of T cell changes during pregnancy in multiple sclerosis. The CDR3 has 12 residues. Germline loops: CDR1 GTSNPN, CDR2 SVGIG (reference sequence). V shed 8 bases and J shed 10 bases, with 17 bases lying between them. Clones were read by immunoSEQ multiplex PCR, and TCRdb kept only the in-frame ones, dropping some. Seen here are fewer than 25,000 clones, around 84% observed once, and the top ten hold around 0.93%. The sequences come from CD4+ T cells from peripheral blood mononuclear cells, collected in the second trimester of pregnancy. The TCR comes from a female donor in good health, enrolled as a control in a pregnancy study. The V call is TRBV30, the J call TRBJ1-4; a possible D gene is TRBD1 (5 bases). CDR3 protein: CAGTGEGGKLFF. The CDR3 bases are TGTGCCGGAACGGGGGAAGGAGGAAAACTGTTTTTT.